The rows below give T cell receptor beta chains drawn from one sample of a study of blood T cell repertoires in COVID-19. Sequenced by immunoSEQ multiplex PCR; TCRdb stores in-frame clones only, minus some. Here the sample spans around 130,000 clones, 84% being singletons. The sample taken for sequencing was peripheral blood. The receptors were gathered from a man aged 25 to 45 with COVID-19, enrolled during active disease. Each CDR3 is given with its conserved first and last residue. The D gene is left open where the match is weak. Some rows mark clone size as missing; the rest say once, few, many or name a class of expanded clone.

d_call	v_call	j_call	clone_size	cdr3_aa	cdr3_nt
TRBD2	TRBV19	TRBJ2-1	.	CASSAGTSGAYNEQFF	TGTGCCAGTAGTGCGGGGACTAGCGGAGCTTACAATGAGCAGTTCTTC
.	TRBV28	TRBJ1-2	once	CASSFQHGRYGYTF	TGTGCCAGCAGTTTTCAGCACGGGAGGTATGGCTACACCTTC
.	TRBV21-1	TRBJ1-1	few	CASSKGQDNFF	TGTGCCAGCAGCAAAGGACAGGACAATTTCTTT
.	TRBV7-3	TRBJ1-2	.	CASSQDNNYGYTF	TGTGCCAGCAGCCAAGACAATAACTATGGCTACACCTTC
TRBD2	TRBV7-9	TRBJ2-1	.	CASSSSRLAGSSYNEQFF	TGTGCCAGCAGCTCCTCTCGACTAGCGGGGAGCTCCTACAATGAGCAGTTCTTC
TRBD1	TRBV24-1	TRBJ2-5	.	CATSDLTGGAGETQYF	TGTGCCACCAGTGATCTTACAGGGGGCGCAGGGGAGACCCAGTACTTC
.	TRBV18	TRBJ2-5	.	CASSPRQSQETQYF	TGTGCCAGCTCACCACGACAGTCCCAAGAGACCCAGTACTTC
.	TRBV6-2/TRBV6-3	TRBJ2-7	.	CASSLSAGYEQYF	TGTGCCAGCAGTTTGTCCGCGGGGTACGAGCAGTACTTC
.	TRBV7-2	TRBJ2-5	.	CASSNGFGGGQETQYF	TGTGCCAGCAGCAATGGATTTGGCGGAGGCCAAGAGACCCAGTACTTC
.	TRBV7-2	TRBJ2-1	few	CASSSATLRLSSYNEQFF	TGTGCCAGCAGCTCAGCTACCCTTCGACTCAGCTCCTACAATGAGCAGTTCTTC
TRBD2	TRBV12-5	TRBJ2-1	few	CASGLSAGGGNEQFF	TGTGCTAGTGGTTTATCAGCGGGAGGTGGGAATGAGCAGTTCTTC
.	TRBV7-8	TRBJ1-1	.	CASSSGGNTEAFF	TGTGCCAGCAGCTCTGGCGGGAACACTGAAGCTTTCTTT
.	TRBV18	TRBJ1-1	.	CASSYLRGPNTEAFF	TGTGCCAGCTCCTACCTCCGCGGGCCTAACACTGAAGCTTTCTTT
TRBD2	TRBV15	TRBJ2-5	.	CATSRRAGDETQYF	TGTGCCACCAGCCGTAGAGCGGGAGATGAGACCCAGTACTTC
TRBD1	TRBV7-9	TRBJ1-1	.	CASSLGQGRTEAFF	TGTGCCAGCAGCTTAGGACAGGGTCGTACTGAAGCTTTCTTT
.	TRBV29-1	TRBJ2-2	.	CSARYTGELFF	TGCAGCGCTCGGTACACCGGGGAGCTGTTTTTT
.	TRBV12-5	TRBJ1-5	.	CASARGARQPQHF	TGTGCTAGTGCGCGGGGCGCGAGGCAGCCCCAGCATTTT
TRBD2	TRBV9	TRBJ2-7	.	CASSVGVAGGDEEQYF	TGTGCCAGCAGCGTAGGCGTAGCGGGAGGGGATGAGGAGCAGTACTTC
TRBD1	TRBV4-3	TRBJ1-1	.	CASSPGQGANTEAFF	TGCGCCAGCAGCCCCGGACAGGGGGCGAACACTGAAGCTTTCTTT
.	TRBV11-1	TRBJ2-4	.	CASSLTATSSRNIQYF	TGTGCCAGCAGCTTAACCGCGACGTCTAGCAGAAACATTCAGTACTTC
.	TRBV7-2	TRBJ2-3	.	CASSVSADTDTQYF	TGTGCCAGCAGCGTCTCCGCGGACACAGATACGCAGTATTTT
.	TRBV11-2	TRBJ2-7	once	CASSLGERINEQYF	TGTGCCAGCAGCTTAGGCGAACGCATAAACGAGCAGTACTTC
.	TRBV9	TRBJ2-3	.	CASSVGGETDTQYF	TGTGCCAGCAGCGTAGGGGGGGAGACAGATACGCAGTATTTT
.	TRBV5-6	TRBJ1-1	.	CASSPGLTPMNTEAFF	TGTGCCAGCAGCCCGGGTCTAACCCCTATGAACACTGAAGCTTTCTTT
TRBD2	TRBV2	TRBJ2-3	.	CASGGRVRDTQYF	TGTGCCAGCGGGGGGAGGGTCCGGGATACGCAGTATTTT
.	TRBV9	TRBJ1-1	.	CASSVANTEAFF	TGTGCCAGCAGCGTAGCTAATACTGAAGCTTTCTTT
TRBD2	TRBV5-1	TRBJ2-1	.	CASRLVGLAASYNEQFF	TGCGCCAGCAGATTAGTGGGACTAGCGGCCTCCTACAATGAGCAGTTCTTC
.	TRBV18	TRBJ2-6	.	CASSPDRTLSSGANVLTF	TGTGCCAGCTCACCAGACAGGACCTTGAGCTCTGGGGCCAACGTCCTGACTTTC
TRBD1	TRBV5-5	TRBJ1-4	few	CASSPRGGTGYEKLFF	TGTGCCAGCAGCCCTAGGGGGGGGACAGGGTATGAAAAACTGTTTTTT
.	TRBV5-4	TRBJ1-1	.	CASSLPTENTEAFF	TGTGCCAGCAGCTTGCCGACAGAGAACACTGAAGCTTTCTTT
TRBD1	TRBV28	TRBJ1-4	once	CASSSHRDRAF	TGTGCCAGCAGTTCCCACCGGGACAGGGCCTTT
TRBD1	TRBV14	TRBJ2-7	.	CASSRRQGTHEQYF	TGTGCCAGCAGCCGGAGACAGGGAACCCACGAGCAGTACTTC
.	TRBV11-3	TRBJ2-1	.	CASSFDRDYEQFF	TGTGCCAGCAGTTTCGACAGGGACTATGAGCAGTTCTTC
TRBD1	TRBV14	TRBJ1-2	.	CASSQDQGEGYTF	TGTGCCAGCAGCCAAGATCAGGGGGAAGGCTACACCTTC
TRBD1	TRBV19	TRBJ1-2	.	CASRRQGSNYGYTF	TGTGCCAGTAGACGACAGGGTTCCAACTATGGCTACACCTTC
.	TRBV2	TRBJ2-5	.	CASSVYRDQETQYF	TGTGCCAGCAGTGTATACAGGGACCAAGAGACCCAGTACTTC
TRBD1	TRBV7-2	TRBJ2-5	.	CASSLNRGVETQYF	TGTGCCAGCAGCTTAAACAGGGGGGTGGAGACCCAGTACTTC
TRBD1	TRBV6-5	TRBJ2-7	.	CASSSSPTGGGYEQYF	TGTGCCAGCAGTTCCTCCCCGACAGGGGGCGGCTACGAGCAGTACTTC
TRBD1	TRBV9	TRBJ1-2	.	CASSIGQGAYGYTF	TGTGCCAGCAGCATAGGACAGGGGGCCTATGGCTACACCTTC
.	TRBV9	TRBJ2-1	.	CASSPGEEQFF	TGTGCCAGCAGCCCCGGAGAGGAGCAGTTCTTC
TRBD1	TRBV7-9	TRBJ1-1	.	CASSLTGGVTEAFF	TGTGCCAGCAGCTTAACAGGGGGCGTCACTGAAGCTTTCTTT
.	TRBV9	TRBJ1-1	.	CASSVDSGNTEAFF	TGTGCCAGCAGCGTAGATTCAGGGAACACTGAAGCTTTCTTT
TRBD1	TRBV27	TRBJ2-5	.	CASSSPRWSRQGGQETQYF	TGTGCCAGCAGTTCCCCTAGGTGGAGCCGACAGGGGGGACAAGAGACCCAGTACTTC
TRBD2	TRBV27	TRBJ2-1	.	CASSLFPRSGTSGRAWFF	TGTGCCAGCAGTTTATTCCCCCGCTCCGGGACTAGCGGGAGGGCCTGGTTCTTC
TRBD2	TRBV5-5	TRBJ2-7	.	CASSLAGTSHAYEQYF	TGTGCCAGCAGCTTGGCGGGGACTAGCCACGCCTACGAGCAGTACTTC
.	TRBV6-2/TRBV6-3	TRBJ1-2	.	CASSSLQYYGYTF	TGTGCCAGCAGTTCGCTCCAGTACTATGGCTACACCTTC
TRBD2	TRBV4-2	TRBJ2-1	.	CASSQDFPYSGRPYNEQFF	TGTGCCAGCAGCCAAGACTTTCCCTATAGCGGGAGGCCCTACAATGAGCAGTTCTTC
.	TRBV19	TRBJ1-5	.	CASSSSSTGLGQPQHF	TGTGCCAGTAGTTCATCCTCAACAGGGCTTGGACAGCCCCAGCATTTT
TRBD2	TRBV2	TRBJ2-7	.	CASSGTSGGPTPYYEQYF	TGTGCCAGCAGTGGGACTAGCGGGGGCCCCACCCCCTACTACGAGCAGTACTTC
.	TRBV9	TRBJ2-7	.	CASSVVEGEQYF	TGTGCCAGCAGCGTAGTAGAGGGCGAGCAGTACTTC
TRBD1	TRBV2	TRBJ2-5	many	CASSPGTGARGAQYF	TGTGCCAGCAGCCCCGGGACAGGAGCTCGTGGGGCCCAGTACTTC
.	TRBV28	TRBJ2-7	.	CASSSPRGGDYEQYF	TGTGCCAGCAGTTCCCCACGGGGCGGGGACTACGAGCAGTACTTC
.	TRBV18	TRBJ1-3	.	CASSSSGVRNTIYF	TGTGCCAGCTCATCCTCAGGGGTTAGAAACACCATATATTTT
.	TRBV7-2	TRBJ2-7	.	CASSLIRGAYEQYF	TGTGCCAGCAGCTTAATTCGCGGCGCCTACGAGCAGTACTTC
TRBD2	TRBV30	TRBJ2-3	.	CAWSDGTSAATDTQYF	TGTGCCTGGAGTGATGGGACTAGCGCGGCCACAGATACGCAGTATTTT